The clone carrying this TCR beta chain was detected many times. Molecular barcoding with unique molecular identifiers was used for the TCRbeta library. In TCRdb, the PCR reads were re-called with MiXCR into one record per CDR3 protein. Of around 64,000 distinct CDR3 sequences listed, around 9.9% are singletons. This sample stems from a study of T-cell reconstitution after alpha-beta-depleted transplantation in children. This TCR was recovered from a boy between 10 and 17 years old with acute myeloid leukemia, due to receive a stem cell transplant. The sample consisted of PBMCs, taken before TCRalphabeta/CD19-depleted stem cell transplant.

CDR3 sequence (DNA): TGTGCCAGCAGCCCCCGGGACAGGGAGAGGCAGTTCTTC. It is translated as CASSPRDRERQFF. This chain links TRBV11-3 with TRBJ2-1, with 9 bases matching TRBD1. The trim removed 5 bases at V and 12 bases at J, leaving 8 bases unmatched. The CDR3 spans 13 residues. Germline V CDR1 and CDR2: SGHNT, YENEEA.